This TCR beta chain was obtained from a study of T cells in Graves' hyperthyroidism and ophthalmopathy. RNA transcripts provided the source from which TCR beta CDR3 regions were amplified. The primer set for the first-round RT-PCR of the TCR CDR3 was HTBI. In TCRdb, the multiplex PCR reads were re-called with MiXCR into one record per CDR3 protein. The profile shows roughly 650,000 distinct CDR3 sequences, 16% of them singletons. Patients affected by ophthalmopathy presented a Clinical Activity Score of at least 3, a NOSPECS grade of at least 4, and disease duration below 3 months. Diagnosing involved the use of clinical symptoms, serum thyroxine and TRAb, thyroid ultrasound and orbital computed tomography. Study observations and caveats: Blood also contained most expanded thyroid clonotypes above 0.001. A model of 13 V-J pairs discriminated ophthalmopathy from stable hyperthyroidism.

The CDR3 sequence is 13 residues long. CDR1 is SSHAT and CDR2 is FNYEAQ in the germline V gene (reference sequence). As for this clonotype: Its specificity is unknown. A junction boundary mismatches the germline segment, possibly from a read error.

This receptor was identified in a woman aged 40 to 50 with Graves' ophthalmopathy. The material sequenced was blood. The chain combines TRBV7-7 with TRBJ2-1; D tentatively fits TRBD1 or TRBD2 (6 bases each). The CDR3 DNA reads as TGTGCTAGCAGCTTAGGGGGGCAGTATGAGCAGTTCTTC. Protein sequence: CASSLGGQYEQFF.